This T cell receptor (delta chain) was identified during a study of gamma-delta chains in newborns, infants, children. On the study more broadly: Microbial exposure reportedly drives polyclonal innate γδ T cell expansion after birth.

TCRdb used CATT to re-call clones from the reads. This sample carries more than 3,500 delta-chain clones, around 6.5% of them seen once, and the ten largest clones take roughly a sixth. This clone turned up a few times. In the same sample, other DNA sequences code for this CDR3. Per the germline V gene, CDR1 is GEAIGNYY and CDR2 is EKD. CDR3 length equals 18 residues. Trimming removed 0 bases from V and 0 bases from J, with 11 bases in between. V and J are TRDV2 and TRDJ3, with D possibly being TRDD3 (6 bases). This clonotype was obtained from a child who was a newborn, infant or young child, either healthy, febrile or measles-vaccinated (not recorded which). Sequencing used blood. The CDR3 region has the DNA TGTGCCTGTGACACCTGGGGGCCAAGCTCCTGGGACACCCGACAGATGTTTTTC. Amino acid sequence: CACDTWGPSSWDTRQMFF.